This entry concerns a single TCR beta chain. Its cognate antigen is unknown. The junction departs from germline at one end; a sequencing error may be responsible. CDR1 is SEHNR, CDR2 FQNEAQ, per germline (reference sequence). The CDR3 extends over 16 amino acids. Genomic DNA acted as the template from which TCR beta VDJ combination and CDR3 sequence profiling were carried out. One entry per CDR3 protein, called by TCRdb with MiXCR from the reads. The sample has fewer than 300,000 distinct CDR3 sequences; approximately 86% are singletons. This sample stems from a study of CD8+CD57+ T cells in acquired aplastic anemia. Points from the study as a whole: Almost 30 shared CD8+ CDR3s appeared highly expressed within patients' immunodominant clones.

Before being chosen for sequencing, patients had shown CD8+CD57+ cell expansion by flow cytometry. V usage is TRBV7-9 and J usage is TRBJ2-1, with TRBD2 matching 9 bases. The source is a human donor with aplastic anemia. The sample consisted of sorted CD4+, CD8+, or CD8+CD57+ T cells (not recorded which) from PBMCs. The CDR3 loop reads CASSWQRSGGCDEQFF. DNA for the CDR3: TGTGCCAGCAGCTGGCAAAGAAGCGGGGGGTGCGATGAACAGTTCTTC.